This T cell receptor (beta chain) is drawn from a study of T cell changes during pregnancy in multiple sclerosis. The CDR3 sequence is 10 residues long. Germline V lookup: CDR1 SEHNR, CDR2 FQNEAQ (reference sequence). Trimming stripped 1 base from V and 11 bases from J, with 5 bases between. This clone has just one count. Only in-frame clones appear in the TCRdb table, and some are missing; sequencing was by immunoSEQ multiplex PCR. The sample holds fewer than 45,000 clones; 70% to 90% are singletons and the top ten take about 5.5%. V usage is TRBV7-9 and J usage is TRBJ1-1; D uncertain. This TCR was sampled from a female donor in good health, enrolled as a control in a pregnancy study. The sequencing used CD8+ T cells from peripheral blood mononuclear cells, collected after pregnancy. The CDR3 DNA reads as TGTGCCAGCAGCTTAGACCGGGCTTTCTTT. Protein product: CASSLDRAFF.